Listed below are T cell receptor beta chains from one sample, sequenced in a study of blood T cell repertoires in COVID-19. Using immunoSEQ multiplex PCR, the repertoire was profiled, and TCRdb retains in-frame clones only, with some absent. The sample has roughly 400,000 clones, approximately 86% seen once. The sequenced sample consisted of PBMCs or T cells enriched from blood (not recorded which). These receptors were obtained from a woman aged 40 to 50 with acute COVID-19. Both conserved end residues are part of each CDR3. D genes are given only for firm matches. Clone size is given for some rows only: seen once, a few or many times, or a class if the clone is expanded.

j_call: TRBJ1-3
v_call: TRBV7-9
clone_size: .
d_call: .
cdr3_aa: CASSNRLQGSGNTIYF
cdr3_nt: TGTGCCAGCAGCAACAGGCTCCAGGGGTCTGGAAACACCATATATTTT

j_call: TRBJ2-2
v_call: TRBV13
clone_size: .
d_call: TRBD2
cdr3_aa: CASTPRASGGGAGELFF
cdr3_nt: TGTGCCAGCACCCCTAGGGCCAGCGGGGGTGGAGCCGGGGAGCTGTTTTTT

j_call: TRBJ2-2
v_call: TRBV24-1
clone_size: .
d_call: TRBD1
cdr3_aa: CATSVSPGQGNTGELFF
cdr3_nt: TGTGCCACCAGTGTTTCCCCGGGACAGGGGAACACCGGGGAGCTGTTTTTT

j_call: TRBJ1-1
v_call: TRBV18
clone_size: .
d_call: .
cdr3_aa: CASSPKGATEAFF
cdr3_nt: TGTGCCAGCTCACCGAAAGGAGCCACTGAAGCTTTCTTT

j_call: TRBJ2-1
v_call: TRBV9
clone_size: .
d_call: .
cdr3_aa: CASSVDMGEYNEQFF
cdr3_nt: TGTGCCAGCAGCGTCGACATGGGTGAATACAATGAGCAGTTCTTC

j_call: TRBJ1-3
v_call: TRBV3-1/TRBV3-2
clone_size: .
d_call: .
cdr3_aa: CASSPRGGPGNTIYF
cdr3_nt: TGTGCCAGCAGCCCGAGGGGGGGTCCAGGAAACACCATATATTTT

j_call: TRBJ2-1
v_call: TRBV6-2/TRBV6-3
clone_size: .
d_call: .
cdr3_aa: CASSYTPGGSYNEQFF
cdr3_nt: TGTGCCAGCAGTTACACCCCAGGGGGGTCCTACAATGAGCAGTTCTTC

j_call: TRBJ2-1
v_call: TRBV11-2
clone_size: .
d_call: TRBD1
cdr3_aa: CASSTRDRVNEQFF
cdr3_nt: TGTGCCAGCAGCACAAGGGACAGGGTAAATGAGCAGTTCTTC

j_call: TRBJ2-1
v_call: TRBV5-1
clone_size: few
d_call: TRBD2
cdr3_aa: CASKPFPGGGEQFF
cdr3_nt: TGCGCCAGCAAACCATTTCCGGGGGGAGGTGAGCAGTTCTTC

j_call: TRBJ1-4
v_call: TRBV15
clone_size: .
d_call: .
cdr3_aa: CATRRWEDSVARRGKLFF
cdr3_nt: TGTGCCACCAGAAGATGGGAAGACAGCGTAGCCCGGAGGGGAAAACTGTTTTTT

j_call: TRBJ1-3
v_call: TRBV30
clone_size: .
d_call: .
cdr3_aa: CAWSLYSSGNTIYF
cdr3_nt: TGTGCCTGGAGTTTGTACAGCTCTGGAAACACCATATATTTT

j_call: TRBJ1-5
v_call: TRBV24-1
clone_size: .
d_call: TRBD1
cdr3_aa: CATSPSRTGTNQPQHF
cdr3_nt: TGTGCCACCAGTCCCTCTCGGACAGGGACTAATCAGCCCCAGCATTTT

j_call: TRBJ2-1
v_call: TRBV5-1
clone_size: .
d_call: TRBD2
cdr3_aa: CASSFLAGHSYNEQFF
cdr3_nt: TGCGCCAGCAGCTTCCTAGCGGGGCACTCCTACAATGAGCAGTTCTTC

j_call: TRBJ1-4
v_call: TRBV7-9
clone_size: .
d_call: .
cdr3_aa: CASSLAPTGNEKLFF
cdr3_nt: TGTGCCAGCAGCTTAGCTCCGACTGGTAATGAAAAACTGTTTTTT

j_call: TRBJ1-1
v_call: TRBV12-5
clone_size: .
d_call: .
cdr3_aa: CASGLVLGQNTEAFF
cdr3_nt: TGTGCTAGTGGTTTGGTACTTGGACAGAACACTGAAGCTTTCTTT

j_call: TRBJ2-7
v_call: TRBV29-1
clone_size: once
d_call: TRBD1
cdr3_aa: CSGRTGWGQGEQYF
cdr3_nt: TGCAGCGGCCGGACAGGTTGGGGGCAGGGCGAGCAGTACTTC

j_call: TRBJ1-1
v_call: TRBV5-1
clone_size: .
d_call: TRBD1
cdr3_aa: CASSEHRGLEAFF
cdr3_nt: TGCGCCAGCAGCGAGCACAGGGGACTTGAAGCTTTCTTT

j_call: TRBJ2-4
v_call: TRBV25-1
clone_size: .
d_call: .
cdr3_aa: CASSEWGRKNIQYF
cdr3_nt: TGTGCCAGCAGTGAATGGGGCCGCAAAAACATTCAGTACTTC

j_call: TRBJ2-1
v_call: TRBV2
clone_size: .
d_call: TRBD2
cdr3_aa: CASSDFEVGGVEQFF
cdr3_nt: TGTGCCAGCAGTGATTTTGAGGTGGGAGGGGTTGAGCAGTTCTTC

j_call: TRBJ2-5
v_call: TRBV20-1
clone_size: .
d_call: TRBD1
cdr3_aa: CSASDSLGTGDETQYF
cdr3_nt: TGCAGTGCTAGTGACTCTCTAGGGACAGGGGACGAGACCCAGTACTTC

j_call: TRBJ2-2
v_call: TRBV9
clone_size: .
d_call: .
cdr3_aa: CASSVRGTNTGELFF
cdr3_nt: TGTGCCAGCAGCGTCCGCGGGACGAACACCGGGGAGCTGTTTTTT

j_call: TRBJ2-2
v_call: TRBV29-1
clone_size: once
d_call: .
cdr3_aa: CSVVQGGTGELFF
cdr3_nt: TGCAGCGTTGTGCAGGGGGGAACCGGGGAGCTGTTTTTT

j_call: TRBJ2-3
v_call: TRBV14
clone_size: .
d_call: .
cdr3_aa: CASSRRLTDTQYF
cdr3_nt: TGTGCCAGCAGCCGAAGACTCACAGATACGCAGTATTTT

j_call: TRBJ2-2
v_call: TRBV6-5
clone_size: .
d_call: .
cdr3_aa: CAATANTGELFF
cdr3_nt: TGTGCAGCTACGGCGAACACCGGGGAGCTGTTTTTT

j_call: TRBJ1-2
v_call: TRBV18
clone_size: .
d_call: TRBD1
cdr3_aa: CASSGGPGTGNGYTF
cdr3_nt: TGTGCCAGCTCAGGGGGCCCCGGGACAGGGAACGGCTACACCTTC

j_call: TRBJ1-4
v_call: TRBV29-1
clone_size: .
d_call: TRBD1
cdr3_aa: CSVGSGGYEKLFF
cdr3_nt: TGCAGCGTTGGTTCAGGGGGATACGAAAAACTGTTTTTT

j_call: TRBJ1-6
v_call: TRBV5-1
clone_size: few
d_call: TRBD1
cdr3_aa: CASSLQGTLNSPLHF
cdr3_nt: TGCGCCAGCAGCTTACAGGGGACTCTCAATTCACCCCTCCACTTT

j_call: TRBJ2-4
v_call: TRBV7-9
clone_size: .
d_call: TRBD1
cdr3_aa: CASSRDSKNIQYF
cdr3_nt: TGTGCCAGCAGCCGGGACAGTAAAAACATTCAGTACTTC

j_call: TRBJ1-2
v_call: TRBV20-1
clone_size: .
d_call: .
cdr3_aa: CSARKTGGYTF
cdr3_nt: TGCAGTGCTAGAAAAACTGGTGGCTACACCTTC

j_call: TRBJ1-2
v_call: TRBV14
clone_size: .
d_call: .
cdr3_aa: CASSPGLTGRNYGYTF
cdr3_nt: TGTGCCAGCAGCCCCGGATTGACCGGGAGGAACTATGGCTACACCTTC

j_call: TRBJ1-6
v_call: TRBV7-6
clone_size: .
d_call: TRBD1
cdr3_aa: CASSLAWAGGNSPLHF
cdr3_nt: TGTGCCAGCAGCTTAGCCTGGGCAGGGGGCAATTCACCCCTCCACTTT

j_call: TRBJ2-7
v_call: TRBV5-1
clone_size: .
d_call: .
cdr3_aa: CASSSTSTGYEQYF
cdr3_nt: TGCGCCAGCAGCTCAACCTCGACAGGCTACGAGCAGTACTTC

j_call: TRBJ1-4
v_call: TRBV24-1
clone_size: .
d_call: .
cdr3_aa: CATSDSGQGSTNEKLFF
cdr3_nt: TGTGCCACCAGTGATTCGGGGCAGGGGTCAACTAATGAAAAACTGTTTTTT

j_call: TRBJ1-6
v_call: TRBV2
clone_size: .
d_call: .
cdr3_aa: CASSANYNSPLHF
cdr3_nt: TGTGCCAGCAGTGCTAACTATAATTCACCCCTCCACTTT

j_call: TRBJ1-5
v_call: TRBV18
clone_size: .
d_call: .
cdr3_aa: CASSVFNQPQHF
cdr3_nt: TGTGCCAGCTCCGTGTTCAATCAGCCCCAGCATTTT

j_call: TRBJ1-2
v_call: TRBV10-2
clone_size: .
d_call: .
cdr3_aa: CASSEQGSYGYTF
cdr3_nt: TGCGCCAGCAGCGAACAGGGTTCCTATGGCTACACCTTC

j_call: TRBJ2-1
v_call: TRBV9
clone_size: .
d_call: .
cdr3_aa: CASSVLASSYNEQFF
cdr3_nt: TGTGCCAGCAGCGTATTGGCTAGCTCCTACAATGAGCAGTTCTTC

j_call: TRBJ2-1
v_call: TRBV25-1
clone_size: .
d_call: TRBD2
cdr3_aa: CASSDHSQRGAVDEQFF
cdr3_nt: TGTGCCAGCAGTGATCACTCCCAGCGGGGGGCCGTGGATGAGCAGTTCTTC

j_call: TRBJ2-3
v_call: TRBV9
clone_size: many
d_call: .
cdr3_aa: CASSAGGGPDTQYF
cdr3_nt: TGTGCCAGCAGCGCGGGAGGGGGCCCAGATACGCAGTATTTT

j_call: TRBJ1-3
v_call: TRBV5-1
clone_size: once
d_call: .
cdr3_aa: CASTSGRGGNTIYF
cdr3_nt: TGCGCCAGCACTTCTGGGAGAGGAGGAAACACCATATATTTT

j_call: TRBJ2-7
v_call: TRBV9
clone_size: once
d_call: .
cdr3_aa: CASSVDLGSSYEQYF
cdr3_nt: TGTGCCAGCAGCGTGGATCTCGGGAGCTCCTACGAGCAGTACTTC

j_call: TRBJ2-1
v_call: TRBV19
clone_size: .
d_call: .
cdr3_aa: CASNSLRNEQFF
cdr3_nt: TGTGCCAGTAATTCGCTGAGGAATGAGCAGTTCTTC

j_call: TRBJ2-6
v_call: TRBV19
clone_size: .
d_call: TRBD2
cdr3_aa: CASSTQTSGTRSGANVLTF
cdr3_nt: TGTGCCAGTAGTACCCAGACTAGCGGGACTCGCTCTGGGGCCAACGTCCTGACTTTC

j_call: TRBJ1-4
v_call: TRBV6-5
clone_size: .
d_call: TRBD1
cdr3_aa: CASSPGQGSNEKLFF
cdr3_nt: TGTGCCAGCAGCCCCGGACAGGGCTCTAATGAAAAACTGTTTTTT

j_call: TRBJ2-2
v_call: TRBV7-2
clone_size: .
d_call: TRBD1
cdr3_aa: CASSRDSDRDTGELFF
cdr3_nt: TGTGCCAGCAGCCGGGACAGCGATCGAGACACCGGGGAGCTGTTTTTT

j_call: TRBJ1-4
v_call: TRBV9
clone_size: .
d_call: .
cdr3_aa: CASSVDGGVGEKLFF
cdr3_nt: TGTGCCAGCAGCGTAGACGGAGGGGTGGGCGAAAAACTGTTTTTT

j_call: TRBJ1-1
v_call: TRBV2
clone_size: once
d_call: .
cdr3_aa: CASSELLAGAGTEAFF
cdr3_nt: TGTGCCAGCAGTGAACTATTGGCAGGGGCTGGTACTGAAGCTTTCTTT

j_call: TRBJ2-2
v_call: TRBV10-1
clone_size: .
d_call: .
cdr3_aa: CASTSHDTGELFF
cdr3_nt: TGCGCCAGTACTAGCCACGACACCGGGGAGCTGTTTTTT

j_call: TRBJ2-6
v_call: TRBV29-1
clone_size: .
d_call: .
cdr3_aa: CSVVAGNVLTF
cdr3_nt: TGCAGCGTTGTAGCAGGGAACGTCCTGACTTTC